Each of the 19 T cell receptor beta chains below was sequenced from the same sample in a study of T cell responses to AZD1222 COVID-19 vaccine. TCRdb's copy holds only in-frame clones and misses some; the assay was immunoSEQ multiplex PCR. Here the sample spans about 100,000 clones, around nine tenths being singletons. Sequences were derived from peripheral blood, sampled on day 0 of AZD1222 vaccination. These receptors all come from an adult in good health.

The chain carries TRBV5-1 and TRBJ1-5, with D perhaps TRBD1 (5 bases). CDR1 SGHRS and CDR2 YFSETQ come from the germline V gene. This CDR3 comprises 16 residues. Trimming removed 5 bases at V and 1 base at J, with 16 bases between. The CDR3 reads CASREGWGGSNQPQHF. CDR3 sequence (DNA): TGCGCCAGCAGAGAGGGTTGGGGGGGAAGCAATCAGCCCCAGCATTTT.

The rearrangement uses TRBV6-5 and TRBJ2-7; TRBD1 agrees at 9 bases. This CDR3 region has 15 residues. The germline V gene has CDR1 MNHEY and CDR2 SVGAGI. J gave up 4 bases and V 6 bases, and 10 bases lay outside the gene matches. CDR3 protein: CASSSRGTGPYEQYF. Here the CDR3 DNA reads TGTGCCAGCAGCTCCCGTGGGACAGGGCCGTACGAGCAGTACTTC.

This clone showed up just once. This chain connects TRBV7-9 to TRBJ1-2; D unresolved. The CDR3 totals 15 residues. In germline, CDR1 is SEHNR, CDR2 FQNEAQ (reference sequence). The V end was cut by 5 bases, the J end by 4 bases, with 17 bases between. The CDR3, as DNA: TGTGCCAGCAGCCCCGAGGTCGAGAAGCCCTATGGCTACACCTTC. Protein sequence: CASSPEVEKPYGYTF.

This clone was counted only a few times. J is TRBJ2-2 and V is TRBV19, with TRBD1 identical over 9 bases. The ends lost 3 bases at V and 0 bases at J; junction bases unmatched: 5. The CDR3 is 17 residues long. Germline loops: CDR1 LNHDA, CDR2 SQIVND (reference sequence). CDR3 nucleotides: TGTGCCAGTAGTATGAACAGGGGGCCCGCGAACACCGGGGAGCTGTTTTTT. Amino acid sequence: CASSMNRGPANTGELFF.

CDR3 in DNA: TGCAGCGTTGGACCGGATTCCCGAGGAGATACGCAGTATTTT. It specifies CSVGPDSRGDTQYF. V gene TRBV29-1 combines with J gene TRBJ2-3; D is undetermined. From germline, CDR1 is SQVTM and CDR2 ANQGSEA. Trimming took off 4 bases at V and 5 bases at J, with 16 bases between the two ends. The CDR3 is made up of 14 amino acids.

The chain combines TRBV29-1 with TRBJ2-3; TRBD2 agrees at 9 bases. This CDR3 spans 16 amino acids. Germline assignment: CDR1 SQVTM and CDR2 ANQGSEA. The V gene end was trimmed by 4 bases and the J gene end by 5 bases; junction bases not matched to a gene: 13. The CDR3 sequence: CSVGLTGGGAGDTQYF. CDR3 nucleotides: TGCAGCGTTGGATTGACTGGCGGGGGGGCGGGAGATACGCAGTATTTT.

The CDR3 sequence is CASSMPRTRGRPTNEKLFF. The CDR3 DNA is TGTGCCAGTAGTATGCCCCGGACACGAGGACGCCCAACTAATGAAAAACTGTTTTTT. The chain combines TRBV19 with TRBJ1-4; possibly TRBD1 for D (5 bases). This CDR3 has 19 residues. Trimming pared 3 bases from V and 0 bases from J, leaving 20 bases between. The germline V gene encodes CDR1 LNHDA and CDR2 SQIVND (reference sequence).

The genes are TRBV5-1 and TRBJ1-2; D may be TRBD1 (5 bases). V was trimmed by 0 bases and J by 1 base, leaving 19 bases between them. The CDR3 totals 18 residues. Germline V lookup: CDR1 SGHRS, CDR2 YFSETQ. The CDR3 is CASSLELRAGQDNYGYTF. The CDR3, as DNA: TGCGCCAGCAGCTTGGAATTGAGGGCAGGGCAAGATAACTATGGCTACACCTTC.

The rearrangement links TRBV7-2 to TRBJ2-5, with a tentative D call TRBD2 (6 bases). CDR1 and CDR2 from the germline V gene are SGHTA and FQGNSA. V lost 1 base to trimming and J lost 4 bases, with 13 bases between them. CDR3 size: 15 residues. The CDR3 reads CASSLVAGRGETQYF. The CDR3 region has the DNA TGTGCCAGCAGCTTAGTCGCGGGGCGCGGAGAGACCCAGTACTTC.

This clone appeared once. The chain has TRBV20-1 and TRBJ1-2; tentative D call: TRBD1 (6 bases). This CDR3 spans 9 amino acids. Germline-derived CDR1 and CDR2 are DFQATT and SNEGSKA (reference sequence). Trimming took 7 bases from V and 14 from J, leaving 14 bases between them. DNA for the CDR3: TGCAGTGGCGCGCGTCAGGGGACCTTC. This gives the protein CSGARQGTF.

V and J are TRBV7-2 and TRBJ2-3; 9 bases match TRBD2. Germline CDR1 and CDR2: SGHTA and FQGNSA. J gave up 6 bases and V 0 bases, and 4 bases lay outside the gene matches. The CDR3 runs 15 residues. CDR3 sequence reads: CASSLAGLAMDTQYF. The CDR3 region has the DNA TGTGCCAGCAGCTTAGCGGGACTAGCAATGGATACGCAGTATTTT.

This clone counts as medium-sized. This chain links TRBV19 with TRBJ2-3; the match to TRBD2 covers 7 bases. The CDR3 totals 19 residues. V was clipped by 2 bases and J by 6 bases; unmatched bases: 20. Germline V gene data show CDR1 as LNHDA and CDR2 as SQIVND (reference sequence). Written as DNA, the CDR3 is TGTGCCAGTAGTATATCCGACCCGGAGACTAGCTACGGGTTGGATACGCAGTATTTT. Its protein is CASSISDPETSYGLDTQYF.

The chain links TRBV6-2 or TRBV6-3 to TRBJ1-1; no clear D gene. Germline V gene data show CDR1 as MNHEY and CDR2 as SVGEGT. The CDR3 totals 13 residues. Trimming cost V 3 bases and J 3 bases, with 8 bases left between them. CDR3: CASSYMSYTEAFF. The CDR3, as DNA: TGTGCCAGCAGTTATATGTCCTACACTGAAGCTTTCTTT.

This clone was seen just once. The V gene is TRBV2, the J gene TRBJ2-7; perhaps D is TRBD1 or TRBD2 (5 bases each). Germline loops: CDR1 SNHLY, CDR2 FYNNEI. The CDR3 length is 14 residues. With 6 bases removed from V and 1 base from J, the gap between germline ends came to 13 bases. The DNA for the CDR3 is TGTGCCAGCAGGAGGGACGGAAGTTCCTACGAGCAGTACTTC. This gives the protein CASRRDGSSYEQYF.

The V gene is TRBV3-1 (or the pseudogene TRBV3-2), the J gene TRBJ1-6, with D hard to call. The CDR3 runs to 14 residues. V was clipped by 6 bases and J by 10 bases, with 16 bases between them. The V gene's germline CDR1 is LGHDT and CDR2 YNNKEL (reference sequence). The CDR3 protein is CASSSIPTSSPLHF. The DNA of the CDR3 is TGTGCCAGCAGTTCAATCCCGACCTCGTCACCCCTCCACTTT.

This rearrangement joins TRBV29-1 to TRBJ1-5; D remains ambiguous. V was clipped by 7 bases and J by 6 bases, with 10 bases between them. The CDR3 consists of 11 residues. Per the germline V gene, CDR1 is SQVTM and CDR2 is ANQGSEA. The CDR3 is CSAGWGQPQHF. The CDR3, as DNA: TGCAGCGCCGGCTGGGGTCAGCCCCAGCATTTT.

The CDR3 loop reads CASSVGPVVVENTEAFF. CDR3 DNA sequence: TGTGCCAGCAGCGTAGGGCCGGTGGTGGTGGAGAACACTGAAGCTTTCTTT. J is TRBJ1-1 and V is TRBV9; D is undetermined. CDR3 length equals 17 residues. Germline CDR1 and CDR2: SGDLS and YYNGEE. V was trimmed by 0 bases and J by 1 base, leaving 16 bases between them.

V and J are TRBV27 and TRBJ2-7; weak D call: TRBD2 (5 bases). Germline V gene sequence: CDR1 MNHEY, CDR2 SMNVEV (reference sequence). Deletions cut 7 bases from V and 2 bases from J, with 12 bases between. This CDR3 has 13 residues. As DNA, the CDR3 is TGTGCCAGCAAGTTTGTGGAGGCCTACGAGCAGTACTTC. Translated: CASKFVEAYEQYF.

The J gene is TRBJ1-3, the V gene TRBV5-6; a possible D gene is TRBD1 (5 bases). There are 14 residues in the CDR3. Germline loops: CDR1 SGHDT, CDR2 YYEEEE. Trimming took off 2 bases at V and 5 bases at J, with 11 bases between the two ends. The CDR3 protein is CASSFRGPRNTIYF. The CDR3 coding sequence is TGTGCCAGCAGCTTTAGGGGTCCCAGAAACACCATATATTTT. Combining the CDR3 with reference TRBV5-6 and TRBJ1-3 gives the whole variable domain DAGVTQSPTHLIKTRGQQVTLRCSPKSGHDTVSWYQQALGQGPQFIFQYYEEEERQRGNFPDRFSGHQFPNYSSELNVNALLLGDSALYLCASSFRGPRNTIYFGEGSWLTVV.